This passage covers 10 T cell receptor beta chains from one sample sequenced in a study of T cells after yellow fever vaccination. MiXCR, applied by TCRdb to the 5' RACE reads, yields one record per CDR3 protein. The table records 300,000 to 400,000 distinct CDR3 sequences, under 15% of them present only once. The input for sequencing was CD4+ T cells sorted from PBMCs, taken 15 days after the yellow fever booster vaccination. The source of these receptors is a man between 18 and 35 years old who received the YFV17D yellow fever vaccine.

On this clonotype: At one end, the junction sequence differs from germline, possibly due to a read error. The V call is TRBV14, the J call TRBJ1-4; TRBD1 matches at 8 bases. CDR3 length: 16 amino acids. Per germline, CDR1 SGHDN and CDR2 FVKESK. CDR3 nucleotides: TGCGCCAGCAGCCAAGACCCGGGACAGGTCAATGAAAAACTGTTTTTT. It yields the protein CASSQDPGQVNEKLFF.

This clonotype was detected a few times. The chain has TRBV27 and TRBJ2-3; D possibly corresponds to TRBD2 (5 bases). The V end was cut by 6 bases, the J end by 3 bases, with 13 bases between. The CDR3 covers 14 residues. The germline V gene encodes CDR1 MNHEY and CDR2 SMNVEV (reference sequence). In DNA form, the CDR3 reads TGTGCCAGCAGGAGGGATTTTGGGACAGATACGCAGTATTTT. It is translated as CASRRDFGTDTQYF.

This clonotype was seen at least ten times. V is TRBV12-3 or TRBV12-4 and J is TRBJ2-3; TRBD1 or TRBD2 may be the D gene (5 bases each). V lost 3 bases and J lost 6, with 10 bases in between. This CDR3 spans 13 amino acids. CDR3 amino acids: CASSLGWGDTQYF. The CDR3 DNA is TGTGCCAGCAGTTTGGGGTGGGGGGATACGCAGTATTTT.

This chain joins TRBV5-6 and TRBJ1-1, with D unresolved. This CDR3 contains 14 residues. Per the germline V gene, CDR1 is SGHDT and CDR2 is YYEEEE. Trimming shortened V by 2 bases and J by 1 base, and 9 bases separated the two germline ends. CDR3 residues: CASSLFLGNTEAFF. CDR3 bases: TGTGCCAGCAGCTTATTCCTGGGGAACACTGAAGCTTTCTTT.

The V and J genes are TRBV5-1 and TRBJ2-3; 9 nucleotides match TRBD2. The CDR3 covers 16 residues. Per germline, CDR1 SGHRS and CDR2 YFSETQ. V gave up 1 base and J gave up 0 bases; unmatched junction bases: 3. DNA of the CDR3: TGCGCCAGCAGCTTGAGTAGCGGGAGTAGCACAGATACGCAGTATTTT. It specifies CASSLSSGSSTDTQYF.

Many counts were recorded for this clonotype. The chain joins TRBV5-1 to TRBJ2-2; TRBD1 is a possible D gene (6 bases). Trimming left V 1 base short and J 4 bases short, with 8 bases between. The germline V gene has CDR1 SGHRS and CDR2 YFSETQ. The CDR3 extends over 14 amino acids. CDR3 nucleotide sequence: TGCGCCAGCAGCTTGATCAGGGGCACCGGGGAGCTGTTTTTT. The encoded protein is CASSLIRGTGELFF. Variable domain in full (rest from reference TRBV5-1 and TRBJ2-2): KAGVTQTPRYLIKTRGQQVTLSCSPISGHRSVSWYQQTPGQGLQFLFEYFSETQRNKGNFPGRFSGRQFSNSRSEMNVSTLELGDSALYLCASSLIRGTGELFFGEGSRLTVL.

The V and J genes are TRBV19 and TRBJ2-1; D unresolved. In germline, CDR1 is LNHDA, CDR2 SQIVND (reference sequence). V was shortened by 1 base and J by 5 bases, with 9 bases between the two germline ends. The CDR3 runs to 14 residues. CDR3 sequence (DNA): TGTGCCAGTAGTATAGGCTGGCTGAACAATGAGCAGTTCTTC. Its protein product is CASSIGWLNNEQFF.

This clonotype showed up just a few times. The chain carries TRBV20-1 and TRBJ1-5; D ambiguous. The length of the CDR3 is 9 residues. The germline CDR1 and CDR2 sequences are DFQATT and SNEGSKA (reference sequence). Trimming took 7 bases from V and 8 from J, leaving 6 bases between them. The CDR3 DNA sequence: TGCAGTGTGGGGAAGCCCCAGCATTTT. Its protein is CSVGKPQHF.

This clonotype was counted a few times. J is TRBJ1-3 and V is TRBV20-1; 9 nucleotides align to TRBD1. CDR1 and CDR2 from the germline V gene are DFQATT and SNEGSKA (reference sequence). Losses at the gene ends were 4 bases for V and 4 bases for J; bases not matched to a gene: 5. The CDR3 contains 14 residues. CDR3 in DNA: TGCAGTGCTACCCGGACAGGGGAAGGAAACACCATATATTTT. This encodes CSATRTGEGNTIYF.

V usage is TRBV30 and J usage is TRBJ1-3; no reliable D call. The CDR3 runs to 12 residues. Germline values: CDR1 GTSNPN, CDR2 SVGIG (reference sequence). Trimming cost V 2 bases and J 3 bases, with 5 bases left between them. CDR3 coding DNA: TGTGCCTGGAGTTTGGGTGGAAACACCATATATTTT. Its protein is CAWSLGGNTIYF. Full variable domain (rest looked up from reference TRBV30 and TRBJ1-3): SQTIHQWPATLVQPVGSPLSLECTVEGTSNPNLYWYRQAAGRGLQLLFYSVGIGQISSEVPQNLSASRPQDRQFILSSKKLLLSDSGFYLCAWSLGGNTIYFGEGSWLTVV.